The subject of this entry is one T cell receptor beta chain. These data are taken from a study of blood T cell repertoires in COVID-19. The table came from immunoSEQ multiplex PCR; TCRdb's copy has only in-frame clones and leaves some out. The sample lists about 370,000 clones, around 89% occurring once. The receptor's source is a man aged 18 to 29 with active or convalescent COVID-19. Sequencing was carried out using peripheral blood.

CDR3 coding DNA: TGTGCCAGCAGGCAGGAAAGCGGGACGGCAGATACGCAGTATTTT. Protein sequence: CASRQESGTADTQYF. V gene TRBV9 combines with J gene TRBJ2-3, with 7 bases lining up with TRBD2. Looked up from germline, CDR1 is SGDLS and CDR2 is YYNGEE. V lost 5 bases and J lost 4; bases outside the gene matches: 10. This CDR3 is built from 15 residues.